This T cell receptor beta chain was recorded in a study of shared clonotypes between healthy human individuals (dated by TCRdb to the early 2020s). Study-wide context: A couple of women and a few men aged 18 to 49 years were included in the cohort. The study deeply sequenced blood TCR repertoires of about 5 healthy adults to estimate repertoire size and the extent of clonotype sharing between individuals. For each donor, three plates each were used for CD4 naive and CD4 memory, two plates were used for CD8 naive, and one plate was used for CD8 memory. Libraries were prepared and TCR repertoires were sequenced by different laboratories using diverse techniques, in order to increase sequencing depth and limit assay-specific biases. Per donor, leukapheresis produced somewhere between about 0.9 and 9.5 billion PBMCs. General conclusions and limits of the study: Larger estimated clonotype richness was generally found for naive subsets than for memory subsets. About 5% of naive CD4, around 4% of naive CD8, roughly 2.4% of memory CD4, and about 0.4% of memory CD8 clonotypes were shared across several donors. Compared with non-shared clonotypes, the clonotypes found in all four sorted-subset donors had higher generation probabilities. Only blood was sampled, and tissue TCR repertoires likely differ from those in blood. Even with the large sequencing depth, rarefaction of the sorted-subset datasets indicated that sequencing was incomplete. Because the study included a small number of donors, the genetic and exposure-history diversity represented was limited. Pairwise subsampling indicated that sequencing depth was expected to affect the degree of clonotype sharing among donors.

TCR CDR3 regions were amplified from genomic DNA by multiplex PCR using the deep immunoSEQ assay. Extracted genomic DNA from each cell subset was distributed evenly across all wells of several immunoSEQ 96-well plates, and each plate was treated as a replicate. For sorted subsets, each replicate PCR was loaded with 200 to 250 ng genomic DNA, equivalent to 25,000 to 30,000 T cell genomes. Purified libraries were quantified with a Qubit 3.0 fluorometer, sized on a Bioanalyzer 2100, and re-quantified with the KAPA Library Quantification kit. Each immunoSEQ 96-well plate was sequenced on its own single-read 150-cycle Illumina NextSeq 550 flow cell. The source study handled its data this way. Because only junctional sequences without quality scores were contained in the immunoSEQ output, filtering matching that applied to full-length reads could not be performed. To assign V/J genes and CDR3, sequences were annotated using PyIR, a Python wrapper for IgBLAST v1.9, with IMGT germline references. Reads were removed for weak V/J assignments (E-value above 1e-6), missing CDR3, stop codons, out-of-frame junctions, or ambiguous translated residues. V3J clonotypes were defined as sequences sharing the same inferred V gene, J gene, and CDR3 amino acid sequence. Percentage overlap between repertoires was calculated by dividing the number of shared unique clonotypes by the size of the smaller repertoire. Three approaches were used to assess repertoire richness: RTK rarefaction, the Chao1 estimator, and Recon v2.1 estimates of unobserved clonotypes. Generation probabilities for all TCRbeta clonotypes obtained by the gDNA method from several donors were computed using OLGA. Entries here come from immuneACCESS through TCRdb and include only in-frame sequences with V and J called. Some clones fail to appear in such tables; in the studies checked, an unresolved V gene covers under half of the shortfall, and the cause of the remainder is unknown. The V and J calls and clone size were taken over from that table, and D and trimming were inferred from the DNA. The sample has about 1 million clones on record, about 80% of them singletons. The top ten clonotypes cover about 1.5% of the sample.

The CDR1 and CDR2 encoded by the germline V gene are KGHSH and LQKENI. Trimming removed 3 bases from V and 0 bases from J, leaving 5 bases between the germline ends. The CDR3 runs 13 amino acids, cysteine and phenylalanine included. The entry retains the CDR3 DNA only, 39 bases that are in frame from base 1. A word on this clone: Which antigen it targets is not known. One base away there is no much larger clone; base qualities are not given. Other nucleotide sequences in the sample specify the same CDR3.

Donors were healthy HIV-negative adults with no recently reported acute infections or vaccinations. Only Caucasian adults living in Nashville, Tennessee, USA were represented among the donors. CD4+ T cells were enriched through magnetic negative selection, after which naive cells were positively selected on CD45RA and the remaining negative fraction served as the memory subset. Blood was collected by leukapheresis, and PBMCs were isolated by Ficoll-Histopaque density gradient centrifugation and then cryopreserved in liquid nitrogen vapor phase. Analytical flow cytometry was used to check the purity and quantity of every magnetically sorted T cell population. From each sorted fraction, genomic DNA was isolated and quantified by UV absorbance on a Nanodrop 2000c.

The receptor was isolated from a man aged 18 to 29 in good health. The rearranged chain carries TRBV18 and TRBJ1-2, and possibly TRBD1, on 5 matching bases. The sequencing sample was made of memory CD4+ T cells sorted from blood. Explained via the paper, the cell subset or site label denotes: CD45RA-negative fraction. At the DNA level, the sequence is TGTGCCAGCTCACCGACAGCTAACTATGGCTACACCTTC. This gives the protein CASSPTANYGYTF. Extended through the reference TRBV18 and TRBJ1-2 proteins, this CDR3 yields the full variable domain: NAGVMQNPRHLVRRRGQEARLRCSPMKGHSHVYWYRQLPEEGLKFMVYLQKENIIDESGMPKERFSAEFPKEGPSILRIQQVVRGDSAAYFCASSPTANYGYTFGSGTRLTVV.